A selection of T cell receptor beta chains follows, all from one sample in a study of shared clonotypes between healthy human individuals. Only in-frame clones appear in the TCRdb table, and some are missing; sequencing was by immunoSEQ multiplex PCR. The repertoire holds 400,000 to 600,000 clones, with about 96% as singletons. Specimen: naive CD4+ T cells sorted from blood. The receptors shown here come from a woman under 40 in good health. CDR3s include the opening cysteine and the closing phenylalanine or tryptophan. D genes are given only for firm matches. Size is stated for part of the rows, as once, few or many counts, or as a class when the clone is expanded.

>TRBD1|-|TRBV6-5|TRBJ2-1
CASSYGGGQGHEQFF
TGTGCCAGCAGTTACGGGGGGGGACAGGGACATGAGCAGTTCTTC
>-|-|TRBV6-1|TRBJ1-3
CASTREPGGNTIYF
TGTGCCAGCACCCGGGAACCTGGGGGAAACACCATATATTTT
>TRBD1|-|TRBV19|TRBJ1-2
CASSPITKTGNYGYTF
TGTGCCAGTAGTCCAATAACAAAGACAGGGAACTATGGCTACACCTTC
>-|-|TRBV9|TRBJ1-2
CASSVVGGGETGEGGYTF
TGTGCCAGCAGCGTAGTAGGAGGCGGGGAGACAGGCGAGGGTGGCTACACCTTC
>-|-|TRBV11-3|TRBJ2-5
CASSSNREGTQYF
TGTGCCAGCAGCTCCAACAGAGAAGGGACCCAGTACTTC
>-|-|TRBV7-9|TRBJ2-2
CASEGTGELFF
TGTGCCAGCGAGGGGACCGGGGAGCTGTTTTTT
>-|few|TRBV19|TRBJ1-5
CASSLGSWQPQHF
TGTGCCAGTAGTTTAGGGTCTTGGCAGCCCCAGCATTTT
>TRBD1|-|TRBV27|TRBJ1-4
CASSSRGLSNEKLFF
TGTGCCAGCAGTTCCAGGGGGTTGTCTAATGAAAAACTGTTTTTT
>TRBD2|-|TRBV7-2|TRBJ2-1
CASSLFAGLGASEQFF
TGTGCCAGCAGCTTATTTGCGGGACTAGGAGCCTCTGAGCAGTTCTTC
>TRBD1|once|TRBV6-1|TRBJ1-5
CASSKDRGENQPQHF
TGTGCCAGCAGTAAGGACAGGGGCGAGAATCAGCCCCAGCATTTT
>-|once|TRBV5-1|TRBJ2-3
CASYNTDTQYF
TGCGCCAGCTACAACACAGATACGCAGTATTTT
>TRBD2|-|TRBV7-4|TRBJ2-7
CASSLVSSGRAYEQYF
TGTGCCAGCAGCTTAGTCTCTAGCGGGAGGGCCTACGAGCAGTACTTC
>-|-|TRBV6-5|TRBJ2-7
CASSYFGENYEQYF
TGTGCCAGCAGTTACTTCGGGGAAAACTACGAGCAGTACTTC
>TRBD1|-|TRBV11-2|TRBJ1-6
CAIPGRGLNSPLHF
TGTGCCATCCCGGGGAGGGGGCTTAATTCACCCCTCCACTTT
>-|-|TRBV10-2|TRBJ1-1
CASRTPAGWKTEAFF
TGCGCCAGCAGGACCCCTGCGGGATGGAAAACTGAAGCTTTCTTT
>-|-|TRBV19|TRBJ1-1
CASSIKRGTEAFF
TGTGCCAGTAGTATCAAAAGAGGCACTGAAGCTTTCTTT
>-|once|TRBV19|TRBJ1-5
CASTRDSNQPQHF
TGTGCCAGTACCAGGGATAGCAATCAGCCCCAGCATTTT
>TRBD1|-|TRBV5-1|TRBJ1-4
CASSLGFGTGEEKLFF
TGCGCCAGCAGCTTGGGCTTTGGGACAGGGGAAGAAAAACTGTTTTTT
>-|-|TRBV6-6|TRBJ1-2
CASKGGPNYGYTF
TGTGCCAGCAAGGGGGGACCTAACTATGGCTACACCTTC
>TRBD1|once|TRBV19|TRBJ2-7
CASSMRGKTGYPYEQYF
TGTGCCAGTAGTATGAGGGGGAAGACAGGGTATCCCTACGAGCAGTACTTC
>-|few|TRBV5-4|TRBJ1-2
CASASTYGYTF
TGTGCCAGCGCCAGCACATATGGCTACACCTTC
>-|-|TRBV5-4|TRBJ1-3
CASSLPGYPGNTIYF
TGTGCCAGCAGCTTGCCAGGCTACCCTGGAAACACCATATATTTT
>-|-|TRBV28|TRBJ2-2
CASDQTNTGELFF
TGTGCCAGCGACCAGACGAACACCGGGGAGCTGTTTTTT
>TRBD2|-|TRBV5-4|TRBJ2-2
CASSFGLAGETGELFF
TGTGCCAGCAGCTTTGGACTAGCGGGAGAGACCGGGGAGCTGTTTTTT
>TRBD1|-|TRBV4-1|TRBJ2-3
CASSQEDRVTQYF
TGCGCCAGCAGCCAAGAGGACAGGGTTACGCAGTATTTT
>-|-|TRBV7-9|TRBJ1-1
CASSLAVQLDSNTEAFF
TGTGCCAGCAGCTTAGCGGTTCAGCTAGATTCGAACACTGAAGCTTTCTTT
>TRBD1|-|TRBV7-9|TRBJ2-2
CASIKQGAGNTGELFF
TGTGCCAGCATAAAACAGGGGGCGGGGAACACCGGGGAGCTGTTTTTT
>-|-|TRBV7-8|TRBJ1-1
CASSRSRQLNTEAFF
TGTGCCAGCAGCCGATCCCGACAATTGAACACTGAAGCTTTCTTT
>-|-|TRBV2|TRBJ2-2
CASRAWQGLIAGELFF
TGTGCCAGCAGAGCCTGGCAGGGGTTAATAGCCGGGGAGCTGTTTTTT
>-|-|TRBV5-1|TRBJ2-3
CASCPGTSTDTQYF
TGCGCCAGCTGCCCCGGGACTAGCACAGATACGCAGTATTTT
>-|-|TRBV5-4|TRBJ2-7
CASSNSYEQYF
TGTGCCAGCAGCAACTCCTACGAGCAGTACTTC
>-|-|TRBV7-2|TRBJ2-3
CASSLGGNTDTQYF
TGTGCCAGCAGCTTAGGGGGGAACACAGATACGCAGTATTTT
>-|-|TRBV29-1|TRBJ2-5
CSAGVETQYF
TGCAGCGCGGGGGTAGAGACCCAGTACTTC
>-|-|TRBV19|TRBJ2-7
CASSNRDIPYEQYF
TGTGCCAGTAGTAACAGGGATATCCCCTACGAGCAGTACTTC
>TRBD1|-|TRBV27|TRBJ1-5
CASRPTGASNQPQHF
TGTGCCAGCAGACCGACAGGGGCCAGCAATCAGCCCCAGCATTTT
>TRBD2|once|TRBV6-6|TRBJ2-7
CASSYGGGKEEQYF
TGTGCCAGCAGTTACGGCGGGGGGAAGGAGGAGCAGTACTTC